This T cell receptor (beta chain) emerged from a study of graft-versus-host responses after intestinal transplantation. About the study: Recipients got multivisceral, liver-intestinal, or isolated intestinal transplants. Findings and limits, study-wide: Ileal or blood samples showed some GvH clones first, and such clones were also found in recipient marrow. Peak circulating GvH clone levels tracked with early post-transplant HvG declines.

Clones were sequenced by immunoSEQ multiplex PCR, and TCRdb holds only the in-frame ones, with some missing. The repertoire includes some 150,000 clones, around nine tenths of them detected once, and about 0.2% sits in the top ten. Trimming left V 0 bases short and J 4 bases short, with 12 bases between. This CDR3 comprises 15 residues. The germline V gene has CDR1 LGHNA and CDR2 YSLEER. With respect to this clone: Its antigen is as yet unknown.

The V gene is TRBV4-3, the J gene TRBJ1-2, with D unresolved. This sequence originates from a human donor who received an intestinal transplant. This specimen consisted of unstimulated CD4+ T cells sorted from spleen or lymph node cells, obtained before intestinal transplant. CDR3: CASSQEAGNGYGYTF. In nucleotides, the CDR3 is TGCGCCAGCAGCCAAGAGGCGGGGAACGGCTATGGCTACACCTTC.